This TCR beta chain was captured in a study of cytomegalovirus exposure and HLA in healthy donors. Study summary: Most genotyped donors, around 86% of around 370, had Caucasian-associated genetic ancestry.

The ends lost 5 bases at V and 6 bases at J; junction bases unmatched: 10. The CDR3 extends over 14 amino acids. In germline, CDR1 is SGHTA, CDR2 FQGTGA. Points on this clone: Its matching antigen is unknown.

The study ran its PCR with 60 Vbeta and 13 Jbeta primers. The protocol was immunoSEQ multiplex PCR, while the TCRdb copy is restricted to in-frame clones and leaves out a portion. Seen here are about 93,000 clones, over 65% observed once, and the top ten hold 3% to 4%. Overall study results and limits: Reports state that TCR beta sequences accurately predicted most subjects' HLA-A and HLA-B alleles.

Material: PBMCs. The receptor was derived from a man in his forties or fifties in good health and CMV-seronegative. J is TRBJ2-7 and V is TRBV7-3; 7 positions agree with TRBD1. The CDR3, as DNA: TGTGCCAGCAGCCTTTCCCGGACAGGAGGCGAGCAGTACTTC. Translation: CASSLSRTGGEQYF.